These T cell receptor beta chains were read from a single sample in a study of cytomegalovirus exposure and HLA in healthy donors. The data were produced by immunoSEQ multiplex PCR, yet TCRdb's version contains in-frame clones alone and is incomplete. The sample shows about 90,000 clones, approximately 88% of them seen only once. The sample consisted of PBMCs. These receptors were taken from a man between 18 and 35 years old in good health and CMV-seronegative. Both conserved end residues are part of each CDR3. Each record gives: CDR3 protein, CDR3 DNA, CDR3 length, J gene, clone size, D gene, V gene. D genes are given only for firm matches. Size values are once, few and many counts, or a class for expanded clones, and some rows have none.

CASSMLDRPNVLTF | TGTGCCAGCAGCATGCTGGACAGGCCCAACGTCCTGACTTTC | 14 | TRBJ2-6 | NA | TRBD1 | TRBV7-6
CASSRTGSGNTEAFF | TGTGCCAGCAGCCGTACCGGGTCGGGGAACACTGAAGCTTTCTTT | 15 | TRBJ1-1 | NA | NA | TRBV28
CASSAPRTGENTGELFF | TGTGCCAGCAGCGCACCTCGGACAGGGGAAAACACCGGGGAGCTGTTTTTT | 17 | TRBJ2-2 | NA | TRBD1 | TRBV2
CATSRDYTEEKLFF | TGTGCCACCAGCAGAGATTATACTGAGGAAAAACTGTTTTTT | 14 | TRBJ1-4 | NA | NA | TRBV15
CASSPTTYDTQYF | TGTGCCAGCAGCCCTACGACTTATGATACGCAGTATTTT | 13 | TRBJ2-3 | NA | NA | TRBV9
CASAGLASRIVQFF | TGTGCCAGTGCGGGACTAGCGTCCCGCATCGTGCAGTTCTTC | 14 | TRBJ2-1 | NA | TRBD2 | TRBV27
CASSGFSSYEQYF | TGTGCCAGCAGTGGTTTCAGCTCCTACGAGCAGTACTTC | 13 | TRBJ2-7 | NA | NA | TRBV25-1
CASEFTDTQYF | TGTGCCAGCGAGTTTACGGATACGCAGTATTTT | 11 | TRBJ2-3 | NA | NA | TRBV2
CASSASGRGETQYF | TGCGCCAGCAGTGCCAGCGGGAGGGGAGAGACCCAGTACTTC | 14 | TRBJ2-5 | NA | TRBD2 | TRBV10-2
CASSGTGVETQYF | TGTGCCAGTAGCGGGACAGGGGTCGAGACCCAGTACTTC | 13 | TRBJ2-5 | NA | TRBD1 | TRBV19
CASSSPGQGWTKNIQYF | TGTGCCAGCAGCTCACCGGGACAGGGATGGACCAAAAACATTCAGTACTTC | 17 | TRBJ2-4 | few | TRBD1 | TRBV7-9
CASSPGLAYGYTF | TGTGCCAGCAGCCCAGGGCTCGCCTATGGCTACACCTTC | 13 | TRBJ1-2 | NA | NA | TRBV6-5
CASSRLGSGDTEAFF | TGTGCCAGCTCACGTCTAGGATCCGGTGACACTGAAGCTTTCTTT | 15 | TRBJ1-1 | once | NA | TRBV18
CAWSIDSSGANVLTF | TGTGCCTGGAGTATAGACAGCTCTGGGGCCAACGTCCTGACTTTC | 15 | TRBJ2-6 | NA | NA | TRBV30
CASSYSGAGKEPQHF | TGTGCCAGCAGTTACTCCGGGGCGGGGAAGGAGCCCCAGCATTTT | 15 | TRBJ1-5 | NA | NA | TRBV6-5
CASSTDRRVNEQFF | TGTGCCAGCAGCACGGACAGGAGGGTCAATGAGCAGTTCTTC | 14 | TRBJ2-1 | once | NA | TRBV7-2
CAWTSGRLRYTF | TGTGCCTGGACTTCTGGCCGACTCCGCTACACCTTC | 12 | TRBJ1-2 | NA | NA | TRBV30
CASSRRTGGITEAFF | TGTGCCAGCAGCCGAAGGACAGGGGGGATCACTGAAGCTTTCTTT | 15 | TRBJ1-1 | few | TRBD1 | TRBV2
CASSLFQGALGYTF | TGCGCCAGCAGCTTGTTTCAGGGGGCTCTTGGCTACACCTTC | 14 | TRBJ1-2 | NA | TRBD1 | TRBV5-1
CASSATGSPGDTQYF | TGTGCCAGCAGCGCAACCGGGAGCCCGGGGGATACGCAGTATTTT | 15 | TRBJ2-3 | NA | NA | TRBV2
CASSLAGGGSTEAFF | TGTGCCAGCAGCTTAGCGGGGGGGGGATCCACCGAAGCTTTCTTT | 15 | TRBJ1-1 | NA | NA | TRBV7-9
CASSSVVGVYEQYF | TGTGCCAGCAGCTCTGTAGTCGGGGTTTACGAGCAGTACTTC | 14 | TRBJ2-7 | NA | NA | TRBV5-6
CASTHGTGEAEKLFF | TGTGCCAGCACTCACGGGACAGGGGAGGCTGAAAAACTGTTTTTT | 15 | TRBJ1-4 | NA | TRBD1 | TRBV6-5
CAWSWGGEQFF | TGTGCCTGGAGTTGGGGAGGGGAGCAGTTCTTC | 11 | TRBJ2-1 | NA | TRBD2 | TRBV30
CASSEGASTDTQYF | TGTGCCAGCAGTGAGGGGGCTAGCACAGATACGCAGTATTTT | 14 | TRBJ2-3 | NA | NA | TRBV6-4
CASSVWGEDGQPQHF | TGTGCCAGCAGTGTATGGGGGGAAGATGGCCAGCCCCAGCATTTT | 15 | TRBJ1-5 | NA | NA | TRBV2
CASSLGQGANVNTYEQYF | TGTGCCAGCAGCCTGGGACAGGGGGCGAACGTAAACACCTACGAGCAGTACTTC | 18 | TRBJ2-7 | NA | TRBD1 | TRBV5-6
CASSRQGAPDNEQFF | TGTGCCAGCAGCCGACAGGGGGCGCCTGACAATGAGCAGTTCTTC | 15 | TRBJ2-1 | NA | TRBD1 | TRBV7-9
CASSLQGGSPLHF | TGTGCCAGCAGCTTGCAGGGCGGTTCACCCCTCCACTTT | 13 | TRBJ1-6 | NA | NA | TRBV7-8
CASRAFRNTEAFF | TGTGCCAGCAGAGCTTTTAGGAACACTGAAGCTTTCTTT | 13 | TRBJ1-1 | NA | NA | TRBV25-1
CASSLAGAPGNEQFF | TGTGCCAGCAGCCTAGCAGGGGCCCCCGGCAATGAGCAGTTCTTC | 15 | TRBJ2-1 | NA | NA | TRBV7-2
CAWSALTGTGNTIYF | TGTGCCTGGAGTGCCTTGACAGGGACCGGAAACACCATATATTTT | 15 | TRBJ1-3 | NA | TRBD1 | TRBV30
CASSQVNMNTEAFF | TGCGCCAGCAGCCAAGTTAACATGAACACTGAAGCTTTCTTT | 14 | TRBJ1-1 | NA | NA | TRBV4-1
CASSQADREKDYGYTF | TGCGCCAGCAGTCAAGCCGACAGGGAGAAGGACTATGGCTACACCTTC | 16 | TRBJ1-2 | NA | TRBD1 | TRBV23-1
CASSPRREGNQPQHF | TGTGCCAGCTCACCCCGTAGGGAGGGCAATCAGCCCCAGCATTTT | 15 | TRBJ1-5 | NA | NA | TRBV18
CAISESRQARDRRKETQYF | TGTGCCATCAGTGAGTCGAGACAGGCCCGGGACAGGCGAAAAGAGACCCAGTACTTC | 19 | TRBJ2-5 | NA | TRBD1 | TRBV10-3
CASSLQGGSQPQHF | TGTGCCAGTAGTTTACAGGGGGGAAGTCAGCCCCAGCATTTT | 14 | TRBJ1-5 | NA | TRBD1 | TRBV19
CASRSGTGGYSNQPQHF | TGTGCCAGCCGGTCCGGTACAGGGGGCTATAGCAATCAGCCCCAGCATTTT | 17 | TRBJ1-5 | NA | TRBD1 | TRBV27
CASSPWTGVDEQYF | TGTGCCAGCAGTCCCTGGACAGGGGTGGACGAGCAGTACTTC | 14 | TRBJ2-7 | NA | TRBD1 | TRBV6-5
CSVDLRQTNTEAFF | TGCAGCGTTGACCTCAGACAGACGAACACTGAAGCTTTCTTT | 14 | TRBJ1-1 | NA | NA | TRBV29-1
CATSRGGGTQYF | TGTGCCACCAGTCGAGGGGGGGGGACCCAGTACTTC | 12 | TRBJ2-5 | NA | NA | TRBV15
CASSLTGHTGELFF | TGCGCCAGCAGCTTGACAGGGCACACCGGGGAGCTGTTTTTT | 14 | TRBJ2-2 | NA | NA | TRBV5-1
CASSLSGSSYNEQFF | TGTGCCAGCAGTTTATCGGGCAGCTCCTACAATGAGCAGTTCTTC | 15 | TRBJ2-1 | once | NA | TRBV27
CASRGDRGWGTEAFF | TGTGCCAGCAGGGGGGACAGGGGATGGGGCACTGAAGCTTTCTTT | 15 | TRBJ1-1 | NA | TRBD1 | TRBV28
CASGQQGAGNTIYF | TGTGCTAGTGGTCAACAGGGGGCTGGAAACACCATATATTTT | 14 | TRBJ1-3 | NA | TRBD1 | TRBV12-5
CASSTREGGETQYF | TGTGCCAGCAGCACTCGAGAGGGAGGAGAGACCCAGTACTTC | 14 | TRBJ2-5 | NA | NA | TRBV7-8
CASSGGRGGRNEKLFF | TGCGCCAGCAGCGGGGGTAGGGGAGGGCGTAATGAAAAACTGTTTTTT | 16 | TRBJ1-4 | NA | NA | TRBV5-1
CASSLSRVGDTIYF | TGTGCCAGCAGTTTAAGCAGGGTCGGAGACACCATATATTTT | 14 | TRBJ1-3 | once | NA | TRBV27
CASSSRDWGYEQYF | TGTGCCAGCAGCTCCCGGGACTGGGGTTACGAGCAGTACTTC | 14 | TRBJ2-7 | NA | NA | TRBV7-9
CSAGTGGSYEQYF | TGCAGCGCCGGGACAGGGGGGTCCTACGAGCAGTACTTC | 13 | TRBJ2-7 | NA | TRBD1 | TRBV29-1
CASSDGEQYF | TGTGCCAGCAGTGACGGGGAACAGTACTTC | 10 | TRBJ2-7 | NA | NA | TRBV25-1
CASRSPGEQYF | TGTGCCAGCAGAAGCCCCGGCGAGCAGTACTTC | 11 | TRBJ2-7 | NA | NA | TRBV27
CASSLSDRGLAEAFF | TGTGCCAGCAGTTTATCCGACAGGGGGCTCGCTGAAGCTTTCTTT | 15 | TRBJ1-1 | NA | TRBD1 | TRBV27
CSAYSGANVLTF | TGCAGCGCTTACTCTGGGGCCAACGTCCTGACTTTC | 12 | TRBJ2-6 | NA | NA | TRBV29-1